This entry concerns a single T cell receptor beta chain. This sample stems from a study of T cell responses to AZD1222 COVID-19 vaccine. Study-level information: Pooling was applied to second doses at about 4 or about 12 weeks.

Trimming shortened V by 6 bases and J by 6 bases, and 9 bases separated the two germline ends. The CDR3 loop spans 12 amino acids. From germline, CDR1 is WNHNN and CDR2 SYGVQD (reference sequence). Clones were read by immunoSEQ multiplex PCR, and TCRdb kept only the in-frame ones, dropping some. Found here are approximately 100,000 clones, over 75% of them singletons; the top ten hold under 1.5%. The sequencing here drew on peripheral blood, taken on day 0 of AZD1222 vaccination. The V and J genes are TRBV10-1 and TRBJ2-1; D is ambiguous. The receptor was isolated from an adult in good health. CDR3 nucleotides: TGCGCCAGCAGGAGTAAGGGCAATGAGCAGTTCTTC. This codes for CASRSKGNEQFF.